The entry below gives a single T cell receptor (beta chain) sequence along with its context. The source of the sample is a study of OX40 agonist ivuxolimab in advanced cancers. The wider study: Patients were infused with ivuxolimab every 2 weeks at 0.01 to 10 mg/kg. The mean age was roughly 60 years, ranging from roughly 23 to 80, with about 87% of participants male.

Trimming left V 7 bases short and J 3 bases short, with 6 bases between. The germline gives CDR1 SNHLY, CDR2 FYNNEI. This CDR3 has 11 amino acids. Some clones are missing from TCRdb's copy, which holds only in-frame ones; the method was immunoSEQ multiplex PCR. The profile shows about 62,000 clones, approximately 86% of them singletons. Here the sequenced sample was CD4+ or CD8+ T cells sorted from blood, taken in a trial of the OX40 agonist ivuxolimab. This TCR derives from an adult with an advanced solid tumor such as melanoma, head and neck, liver or kidney cancer. The rearrangement joins TRBV2 to TRBJ2-5, with D unresolved. The CDR3: CASTLKETQYF. In nucleotides, the CDR3 is TGTGCCAGCACCCTTAAAGAGACCCAGTACTTC.